This entry lists 26 T cell receptor beta chains sequenced from one sample in a study of T and B cells in COVID-19 patients. TRB rearrangements were amplified by multiplex PCR with BIOMED2 TRB-A/B primers. TCRdb analysed the multiplex PCR reads with MiXCR anew, one entry per CDR3 protein. The repertoire holds 10,000 to 15,000 distinct CDR3 sequences, roughly 30% seen once, with under 30% in the top ten. Each TRB amplification used roughly 230-550 ng of genomic DNA from blood. Sequenced sample: blood. The receptor source for this set is a human donor who had recovered from COVID-19.

This clonotype was seen a few times. V is TRBV6-5 and J is TRBJ1-1, with D possibly being TRBD1 (6 bases). The CDR3 consists of 15 residues. Trimming removed 5 bases at V and 5 bases at J, with 18 bases between. Germline assignment: CDR1 MNHEY and CDR2 SVGAGI. CDR3 protein: CASSPGGGVRTEAFF. The CDR3 DNA reads TGTGCCAGCAGTCCCGGGGGGGGCGTGAGGACTGAAGCTTTCTTT.

This chain uses TRBV19 with TRBJ2-3, with 9 bases identical to TRBD2. V dropped 9 bases and J dropped 2; count of bases not matched to a gene: 15. The CDR3 length is 17 residues. Germline loops: CDR1 LNHDA, CDR2 SQIVND (reference sequence). The CDR3 loop is CASRRGAGGAHTDTQYF. CDR3 in DNA: TGTGCCAGCCGTAGAGGGGCGGGAGGGGCGCACACAGATACGCAGTATTTT.

This clonotype occurred a few times. The chain couples TRBV6-1 to TRBJ2-7; weak D call: TRBD1 (5 bases). Trimming pared 1 base from V and 2 bases from J, leaving 9 bases between. The CDR3 loop spans 14 amino acids. Looked up from germline, CDR1 is MNHNS and CDR2 is SASEGT. This CDR3 reads CASSEGQNTYEQYF. The CDR3 DNA reads as TGTGCCAGCAGTGAAGGACAGAATACCTACGAGCAGTACTTC.

CDR3: CASSWATGSTLQSYEQYF. The CDR3 DNA reads as TGTGCCAGCAGTTGGGCGACAGGGTCCACACTACAATCCTACGAGCAGTACTTC. The gene calls are TRBV6-2 or TRBV6-3 and TRBJ2-7; 7 bases line up with TRBD1. The V gene's germline CDR1 is MNHEY and CDR2 SVGEGT. With 4 bases clipped from V and 1 base from J, the junction kept 16 bases outside the gene matches. The CDR3 runs 18 residues.

In DNA, the CDR3 is TGTGCCAGCTCCCCATCAGGTAAATCCTACAATGAGCAGTTCTTC. As protein: CASSPSGKSYNEQFF. This sequence joins TRBV12-3 or TRBV12-4 and TRBJ2-1, with no clear D. The CDR3 spans 15 residues. V was trimmed by 8 bases and J by 1 base, leaving 15 bases between them.

This clonotype appeared a few times. The chain combines TRBV6-5 with TRBJ1-3; 7 bases agree with TRBD1. Trimming cost V 7 bases and J 0 bases; bases outside gene matches: 6. This CDR3 has 15 amino acids. Per germline, CDR1 MNHEY and CDR2 SVGAGI. CDR3 nucleotides: TGTGCCAGCACCCGGACAGGCGGCTCTGGAAACACCATATATTTT. Its protein is CASTRTGGSGNTIYF.

The chain carries TRBV12-3 or TRBV12-4 and TRBJ2-1, with 10 bases matching TRBD1. The V and J ends lost 5 bases and 6 bases, in that order; junction bases with no gene match: 7. The CDR3 spans 15 residues. CDR3 sequence reads: CASSPGQGFANEQFF. DNA of the CDR3: TGTGCCAGCAGTCCGGGACAGGGGTTCGCCAATGAGCAGTTCTTC.

The chain links TRBV4-3 to TRBJ2-2, with D perhaps TRBD2 (6 bases). The V gene's germline CDR1 is LGHNA and CDR2 YSLEER. V was cut by 1 base and J by 2 bases, with 11 bases left in between. This CDR3 region has 16 residues. The CDR3: CASSQGGGANTGELFF. The CDR3 DNA sequence: TGCGCCAGCAGCCAAGGAGGCGGGGCCAACACCGGGGAGCTGTTTTTT.

In DNA form, the CDR3 reads TGTGCCAGCAGCCGGAGTTGGGTCAGGGAGGAGACCCAGTACTTC. Residues: CASSRSWVREETQYF. This chain joins TRBV7-2 and TRBJ2-5; the D call may be TRBD1 or TRBD2 (5 bases each). With 5 bases removed from V and 5 bases from J, the gap between germline ends came to 18 bases. The germline V gene encodes CDR1 SGHTA and CDR2 FQGNSA. There are 15 residues in the CDR3.

This clonotype was recorded at least ten times. The gene calls are TRBV19 and TRBJ1-2; no clear D. The V gene lost 5 bases and the J gene lost 5 bases, with 15 bases spanning the gap. There are 14 residues in the CDR3. Germline V lookup: CDR1 LNHDA, CDR2 SQIVND (reference sequence). CDR3 residues: CASSPVMIQYGYTF. The CDR3 DNA reads as TGTGCCAGTAGTCCGGTGATGATACAGTATGGCTACACCTTC.

The V and J genes are TRBV29-1 and TRBJ2-7; a possible D gene is TRBD2 (6 bases). The germline CDR1 and CDR2 sequences are SQVTM and ANQGSEA. The CDR3 has 15 amino acids. The CDR3 is CSARDYVAASYEQYV. CDR3 nucleotide sequence: TGCAGTGCTAGAGATTATGTAGCGGCCTCCTACGAGCAGTACGTC.

This clonotype was seen at least ten times. This sequence joins TRBV6-1 and TRBJ2-7; 8 bases match TRBD2. Germline loops: CDR1 MNHNS, CDR2 SASEGT. The CDR3 contains 13 residues. Trimming removed 6 bases from V and 9 bases from J; junction bases left unmatched: 10. CDR3 nucleotides: TGTGCCAGCAGCCCAGCGGGAGCCCCCGCGCAGTACTTC. It translates to CASSPAGAPAQYF.

This clonotype was counted once. V and J are TRBV12-3 or TRBV12-4 and TRBJ1-1; 8 nucleotides match TRBD1. Trimming cost V 2 bases and J 5 bases; bases outside gene matches: 7. CDR3 length: 15 amino acids. CDR3 bases: TGTGCCAGCAGTTTAAGGACAGGGAAGGGAACTGAAGCTTTCTTT. Translation: CASSLRTGKGTEAFF.

The CDR3 nucleotides read TGCAGTGCCAACCTAGGGCAGGTCACCGGGGAGCTGTTTTTT. It codes for CSANLGQVTGELFF. V and J are TRBV20-1 and TRBJ2-2; D remains unclear. The CDR3 runs 14 residues. V dropped 6 bases and J dropped 4 bases, with 15 bases sitting between them. The V gene's germline CDR1 is DFQATT and CDR2 SNEGSKA (reference sequence).

This clonotype was counted a few times. The chain employs TRBV13 and TRBJ2-3, with 15 positions matching TRBD2. CDR1 is PRHDT, CDR2 FYEKMQ, per germline (reference sequence). The V gene end was trimmed by 2 bases and the J gene end by 5 bases; junction bases not matched to a gene: 5. The CDR3 is 17 residues long. The CDR3 DNA sequence: TGTGCCAGCAGCTTACCCGGACTAGCGGGAGGGAGAGATACGCAGTATTTT. Amino acids: CASSLPGLAGGRDTQYF.

This chain links TRBV5-1 with TRBJ2-3, with D unclear. There are 14 residues in the CDR3. Germline CDR1 reads SGHRS; CDR2 reads YFSETQ. V lost 0 bases and J 0 bases, leaving 5 bases between the germline ends. CDR3 residues: CASSLVESTDTQYF. The CDR3 DNA sequence: TGCGCCAGCAGCTTGGTGGAGAGCACAGATACGCAGTATTTT.

This clonotype was observed a few times. The genes are TRBV6-1 and TRBJ1-3; D may be TRBD1 (5 bases). This CDR3 comprises 15 residues. Germline CDR1 is MNHNS and CDR2 is SASEGT. Trimming took off 6 bases at V and 0 bases at J, with 12 bases between the two ends. The CDR3 loop reads CASSRDSSSGNTIYF. DNA for the CDR3: TGTGCCAGCAGCCGTGACAGCAGCTCTGGAAACACCATATATTTT.

This clonotype was detected only a few times. The rearrangement links TRBV5-6 to TRBJ2-7; D gene uncertain. From germline, CDR1 is SGHDT and CDR2 YYEEEE. V lost 4 bases and J 2 bases, leaving 7 bases between the germline ends. The CDR3 extends over 12 amino acids. This CDR3 reads CASSSVTYEQYF. The CDR3 bases are TGTGCCAGCAGCAGCGTGACCTACGAGCAGTACTTC.

V is TRBV18 and J is TRBJ2-2; 10 bases agree with TRBD2. Germline CDR1 reads KGHSH; CDR2 reads LQKENI. V shed 2 bases, J shed 6 bases, and the junction held 15 bases outside the gene matches. The CDR3 is 19 residues long. CDR3 in amino acids: CASSPNSRLAGDIAGELFF. The CDR3, as DNA: TGTGCCAGCTCACCAAACAGTCGGCTAGCGGGAGACATAGCCGGGGAGCTGTTTTTT.

This clonotype has a count of ten or more. The rearrangement links TRBV19 to TRBJ1-6; 11 bases line up with TRBD1. The CDR3 consists of 16 residues. Germline CDR1 and CDR2: LNHDA and SQIVND (reference sequence). J was trimmed by 10 bases and V by 3 bases; bases with no gene match: 8. Written as DNA, the CDR3 is TGTGCCAGTAGTATCCCCCGGGACAGGGGGTACTCACCCCTCCACTTT. This translates into CASSIPRDRGYSPLHF.

The J gene is TRBJ2-3, the V gene TRBV5-1; 10 bases agree with TRBD2. CDR3 length equals 16 residues. Germline V lookup: CDR1 SGHRS, CDR2 YFSETQ. J gave up 3 bases and V 3 bases, and 7 bases lay outside the gene matches. The CDR3 region has the DNA TGCGCCAGCAGCTCGGATAGCGGGAGGTCGACAGATACGCAGTATTTT. This translates into CASSSDSGRSTDTQYF.

The chain is built from TRBV5-4 and TRBJ1-3; the D is unclear. Germline CDR1 and CDR2: SGHNT and YYREEE (reference sequence). The germline V and J ends were trimmed by 2 bases and 0 bases, with 6 bases remaining between them. CDR3 size: 14 residues. CDR3: CASSFWDSGNTIYF. As DNA, the CDR3 is TGTGCCAGCAGCTTTTGGGACTCTGGAAACACCATATATTTT.

The chain couples TRBV6-2 or TRBV6-3 to TRBJ2-7, with unresolved D. Trimming removed 2 bases at V and 4 bases at J, with 3 bases between. Germline lookup yields CDR1 MNHEY and CDR2 SVGEGT. The CDR3 covers 11 residues. The CDR3 loop is CASSYRYEQYF. The CDR3 DNA reads as TGTGCCAGCAGTTACAGATACGAGCAGTACTTC.

This chain connects TRBV11-1 to TRBJ2-3, with TRBD1 as a possible D gene (6 bases). The V end lost 5 bases, the J end lost 2 bases, and 17 bases lay between the germline ends. Germline CDR1 reads SGHAT; CDR2 reads FQDESV (reference sequence). This CDR3 has 16 residues. The CDR3 DNA reads as TGTGCCAGCAGCCAATTTTTAGACAGGAACACAGATACGCAGTATTTT. Translated: CASSQFLDRNTDTQYF.

The chain combines TRBV29-1 with TRBJ2-3; 12 bases line up with TRBD1. Germline CDR1 is SQVTM and CDR2 is ANQGSEA. The junction had 7 bases not matched to a gene; V was cut back by 8 bases and J by 4 bases. This CDR3 is built from 14 residues. The CDR3: CSTRDRGQPDTQYF. Written as DNA, the CDR3 is TGCAGCACCCGGGACAGGGGGCAGCCAGATACGCAGTATTTT.

There are a few counts of this clonotype. V gene TRBV12-3 or TRBV12-4 combines with J gene TRBJ2-3; TRBD2 aligns across 11 bases. This CDR3 region has 17 residues. Trimming cost V 3 bases and J 3 bases; bases outside gene matches: 8. The CDR3 sequence: CASSFPTGTSGTDTQYF. The CDR3 nucleotides are TGTGCCAGCAGTTTCCCGACTGGGACTAGCGGAACAGATACGCAGTATTTT.